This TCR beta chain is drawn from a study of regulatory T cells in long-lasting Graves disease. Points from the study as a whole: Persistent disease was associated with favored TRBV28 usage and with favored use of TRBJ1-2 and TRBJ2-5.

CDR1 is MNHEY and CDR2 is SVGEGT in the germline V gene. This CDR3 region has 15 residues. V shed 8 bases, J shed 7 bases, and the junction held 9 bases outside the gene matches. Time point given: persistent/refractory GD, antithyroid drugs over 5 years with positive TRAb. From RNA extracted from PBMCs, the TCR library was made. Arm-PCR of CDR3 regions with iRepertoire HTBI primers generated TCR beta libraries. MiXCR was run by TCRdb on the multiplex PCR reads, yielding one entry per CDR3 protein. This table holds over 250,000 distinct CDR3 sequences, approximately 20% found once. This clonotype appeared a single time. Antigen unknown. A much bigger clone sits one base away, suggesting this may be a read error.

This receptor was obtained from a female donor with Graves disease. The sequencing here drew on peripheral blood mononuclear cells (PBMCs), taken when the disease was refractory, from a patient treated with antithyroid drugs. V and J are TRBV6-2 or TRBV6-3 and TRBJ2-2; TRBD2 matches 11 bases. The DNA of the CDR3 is TGTGCCAGCCAACTAGCGGGAGTAGTAATCGGGGAGCTGTTTTTT. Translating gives CASQLAGVVIGELFF.